One sample yielded the 17 T cell receptor beta chains listed below, sequenced in a study of blood T cell repertoires in COVID-19. Measured with immunoSEQ multiplex PCR; TCRdb has only the in-frame clones, and not every one. Of some 120,000 clones listed, more than 70% are singletons. Material: peripheral blood. The receptors stem from a human donor in a cohort sampled during active COVID-19.

CDR3 coding DNA: TGTGCTAGTGGTTTGGGGGACAGCCATAGCAATCAGCCCCAGCATTTT. It encodes CASGLGDSHSNQPQHF. This chain links TRBV12-5 with TRBJ1-5; 7 bases align to TRBD1. The germline gives CDR1 LGHNT, CDR2 FRNRAP. This CDR3 spans 16 amino acids. V shed 1 base, J shed 0 bases, and the junction held 3 bases outside the gene matches.

The chain links TRBV3-1 (or the pseudogene TRBV3-2) to TRBJ2-1; no definite D call. V lost 0 bases and J 2 bases, leaving 11 bases between the germline ends. This CDR3 comprises 16 residues. Germline V gene sequence: CDR1 LGHDT, CDR2 YNNKEL (reference sequence). This CDR3 reads CASSQDDLLTYNEQFF. The CDR3 DNA reads as TGTGCCAGCAGCCAAGATGATCTATTAACCTACAATGAGCAGTTCTTC.

The gene calls are TRBV10-3 and TRBJ2-7; TRBD2 matches 8 bases. This CDR3 is 16 amino acids long. CDR1 and CDR2 from the germline V gene are ENHRY and SYGVKD. The junction had 11 bases not matched to a gene; V was cut back by 4 bases and J by 3 bases. This CDR3 reads CAISAARTSGNYEQYF. CDR3 nucleotide sequence: TGTGCCATCAGTGCGGCCAGAACTAGCGGTAACTACGAGCAGTACTTC.

This sequence joins TRBV18 and TRBJ2-1, with 9 bases fitting TRBD2. CDR1 and CDR2 from the germline V gene are KGHSH and LQKENI. The CDR3 has 17 residues. V gave up 3 bases and J gave up 5 bases; unmatched junction bases: 11. DNA of the CDR3: TGTGCCAGCTCACCCAGTTGGGCTAGCGGGACTGACAATGAGCAGTTCTTC. This codes for CASSPSWASGTDNEQFF. The full variable domain, its missing parts supplied by reference TRBV18 and TRBJ2-1, is NAGVMQNPRHLVRRRGQEARLRCSPMKGHSHVYWYRQLPEEGLKFMVYLQKENIIDESGMPKERFSAEFPKEGPSILRIQQVVRGDSAAYFCASSPSWASGTDNEQFFGPGTRLTVL.

This chain joins TRBV5-8 and TRBJ1-5; TRBD1 might be the D (5 bases). The CDR3 contains 14 residues. With 3 bases removed from V and 5 bases from J, the gap between germline ends came to 12 bases. The germline CDR1 and CDR2 sequences are SGHTS and YDEGEE. In DNA form, the CDR3 reads TGTGCCAGCAGCTCACTTGACAGTCATCAGCCCCAGCATTTT. Translating gives CASSSLDSHQPQHF.

The chain recombines TRBV13 with TRBJ2-4; D is possibly TRBD2 (6 bases). The CDR3 consists of 15 residues. V lost 4 bases and J lost 0, with 10 bases in between. The germline V gene encodes CDR1 PRHDT and CDR2 FYEKMQ (reference sequence). CDR3 sequence: CASSSGGLAKNIQYF. The CDR3, as DNA: TGTGCCAGCAGCTCCGGGGGACTAGCCAAAAACATTCAGTACTTC. Full variable domain (rest looked up from reference TRBV13 and TRBJ2-4): AAGVIQSPRHLIKEKRETATLKCYPIPRHDTVYWYQQGPGQDPQFLISFYEKMQSDKGSIPDRFSAQQFSDYHSELNMSSLELGDSALYFCASSSGGLAKNIQYFGAGTRLSVL.

The chain links TRBV24-1 to TRBJ2-6; D unclear. The CDR3 has 19 residues. The V gene lost 2 bases and the J gene lost 3 bases, with 19 bases spanning the gap. Per the germline V gene, CDR1 is KGHDR and CDR2 is SFDVKD. The CDR3 here is CATSDSWRDPTIGANVLTF. The CDR3 DNA reads as TGTGCCACCAGTGATTCTTGGAGAGATCCGACCATTGGGGCCAACGTCCTGACTTTC.

The chain is built from TRBV6-2 or TRBV6-3 and TRBJ2-5; D is ambiguous. CDR3 length: 15 residues. Trimming shortened V by 6 bases and J by 1 base, and 15 bases separated the two germline ends. CDR1 is MNHEY, CDR2 SVGEGT, per germline. The CDR3 DNA sequence: TGTGCCAGCAGCACACCTGCGAACAGCCAAGAGACCCAGTACTTC. This translates into CASSTPANSQETQYF.

The chain has TRBV5-1 and TRBJ1-5; 8 bases map to TRBD1. The ends lost 6 bases at V and 2 bases at J; junction bases unmatched: 4. The V gene's germline CDR1 is SGHRS and CDR2 YFSETQ. The CDR3 runs to 14 residues. Written as DNA, the CDR3 is TGCGCCAGCACGACAGGGGATGGCAATCAGCCCCAGCATTTT. Protein: CASTTGDGNQPQHF.

The chain couples TRBV2 to TRBJ1-5; 7 bases map to TRBD1. Trimming at V came to 4 bases and at J to 1 base, leaving 4 bases not matched to a gene. The CDR3 totals 15 residues. Germline assignment: CDR1 SNHLY and CDR2 FYNNEI. The chain's CDR3 is CASSVQGQSNQPQHF. CDR3 bases: TGTGCCAGCAGTGTTCAGGGACAGAGCAATCAGCCCCAGCATTTT.

The genes are TRBV7-8 and TRBJ2-5; TRBD1 matches 7 bases. This CDR3 region has 15 residues. CDR1 and CDR2 (germline): SGHVS, FQNEAQ. V shed 6 bases and J 0 bases; nucleotides not matched to a gene: 7. CDR3 residues: CASSVGRGYQETQYF. The DNA of the CDR3 is TGTGCCAGCAGTGTTGGCAGGGGGTACCAAGAGACCCAGTACTTC. Full variable domain (remainder filled in from reference TRBV7-8 and TRBJ2-5): GAGVSQSPRYKVAKRGQDVALRCDPISGHVSLFWYQQALGQGPEFLTYFQNEAQLDKSGLPSDRFFAERPEGSVSTLKIQRTQQEDSAVYLCASSVGRGYQETQYFGPGTRLLVL.

The chain joins TRBV30 to TRBJ2-6, with TRBD1 matching 9 bases. CDR1 and CDR2 (germline): GTSNPN, SVGIG (reference sequence). The V and J ends lost 7 bases and 0 bases, in that order; junction bases with no gene match: 7. CDR3 length: 16 amino acids. CDR3 residues: CASRDRELSGANVLTF. The CDR3 coding sequence is TGTGCCTCCCGGGACAGGGAACTCTCTGGGGCCAACGTCCTGACTTTC. Filled out from reference TRBV30 and TRBJ2-6, the complete variable domain reads SQTIHQWPATLVQPVGSPLSLECTVEGTSNPNLYWYRQAAGRGLQLLFYSVGIGQISSEVPQNLSASRPQDRQFILSSKKLLLSDSGFYLCASRDRELSGANVLTFGAGSRLTVL.

This clone turned up a few times. The chain uses TRBV2 and TRBJ1-2; 7 positions match TRBD1. In germline, CDR1 is SNHLY, CDR2 FYNNEI. V shed 5 bases, J shed 3 bases, and the junction held 9 bases outside the gene matches. The CDR3 runs to 15 residues. CDR3 DNA: TGTGCCAGCAGTTCTTCCGGCAGGGGGGACTATGGCTACACCTTC. Protein sequence: CASSSSGRGDYGYTF.

V is TRBV7-2 and J is TRBJ2-1, with D possibly TRBD1 on 5 matching bases. CDR1 and CDR2 (germline): SGHTA, FQGNSA. V was cut by 1 base and J by 2 bases, with 6 bases left in between. The CDR3 runs to 14 residues. CDR3 loop: CASSLVGPYNEQFF. The CDR3 region has the DNA TGTGCCAGCAGCTTAGTGGGGCCCTACAATGAGCAGTTCTTC.

The rearrangement uses TRBV19 and TRBJ2-7; 8 positions agree with TRBD1. The CDR3 is made up of 15 amino acids. The J segment lost 7 bases and the V segment lost 3 bases, leaving 11 bases of the junction unmatched. Per germline, CDR1 LNHDA and CDR2 SQIVND (reference sequence). The CDR3 sequence is CASSITVTGAREQYF. DNA for the CDR3: TGTGCCAGTAGTATTACCGTGACAGGGGCGCGGGAGCAGTACTTC.

The rearrangement links TRBV29-1 to TRBJ2-7; D might be TRBD1 (7 bases). CDR1 and CDR2 (germline): SQVTM, ANQGSEA. The CDR3 spans 13 residues. Between the trimmed V and J ends, which lost 7 bases and 5 bases, there was a span of 18 bases. The CDR3 loop is CSARRQGGHEQYF. The CDR3, as DNA: TGCAGCGCCCGGAGGCAGGGGGGCCACGAGCAGTACTTC.

This clone is a singleton in its sample. The chain carries TRBV2 and TRBJ1-6, with TRBD1 matching 7 bases. The germline V gene encodes CDR1 SNHLY and CDR2 FYNNEI. The CDR3 spans 14 residues. The V gene end was trimmed by 6 bases and the J gene end by 7 bases; junction bases not matched to a gene: 6. The CDR3 DNA reads TGTGCCAGCAGGGGTACAGGGGTCAATTCACCCCTCCACTTT. This translates into CASRGTGVNSPLHF. Full variable domain (rest looked up from reference TRBV2 and TRBJ1-6): EPEVTQTPSHQVTQMGQEVILRCVPISNHLYFYWYRQILGQKVEFLVSFYNNEISEKSEIFDDQFSVERPDGSNFTLKIRSTKLEDSAMYFCASRGTGVNSPLHFGNGTRLTVT.